This T cell receptor beta chain was identified in a study of T cells in localized non-small cell lung cancer. The germline V and J ends were trimmed by 7 bases and 0 bases, with 13 bases remaining between them. Germline-derived CDR1 and CDR2 are SQVTM and ANQGSEA. The CDR3 spans 13 residues. Produced via immunoSEQ multiplex PCR; TCRdb's table is partial and in-frame only. There are about 960 clones in the sample; around 21% occur only once, and approximately 11% lies in the top ten. This receptor was taken from a man between 40 and 69 years old with stage II squamous cell lung carcinoma. This chain joins TRBV29-1 and TRBJ2-7; either TRBD1 or TRBD2 may supply D (5 bases each). The sequencing used lung tumor tissue, collected before any cancer treatment. CDR3 sequence (DNA): TGCAGCGCGCTGGGACCAAACTCCTACGAGCAGTACTTC. Residues: CSALGPNSYEQYF.